The entry that follows covers one TCR beta chain sequence. Its target is unknown. Measured with immunoSEQ multiplex PCR; TCRdb has only the in-frame clones, and not every one. The sample lists about 90,000 clones; more than 70% were seen once. This entry is derived from a study of cytomegalovirus exposure and HLA in healthy donors. Regarding the study as a whole: Among the CMV-associated chains, three were confirmed in vitro as specific for CMV antigens.

V lost 3 bases, J lost 4 bases, and 12 bases lay in between. This CDR3 region has 14 residues. Germline CDR1 is LNHDA and CDR2 is SQIVND (reference sequence). The receptor was derived from a woman aged 18 to 35 in good health and CMV-seropositive. This rearrangement joins TRBV19 to TRBJ1-1; D is unclear. Sample: PBMCs. The DNA of the CDR3 is TGTGCCAGTAGTATGGCGGGGATCGGCACTGAAGCTTTCTTT. This encodes CASSMAGIGTEAFF.